This T cell receptor (beta chain) was captured by sequencing in a study of T cell repertoires in cytomegalovirus infection. Study overall: HLA-B-restricted CMV epitopes that are well studied were used alongside recently identified HLA-C-restricted ones. An indication of both CMV infection and matching HLA type came from public TCR beta signatures.

This clonotype has only one observation. Its antigen is currently unknown. The study, taken as a whole, reports: Across the ex vivo response, the dominant clonotypes were HLA-C-restricted CMV-specific TCR beta clonotypes. Totalled public TCR beta family frequency picked out people who carried CMV plus the relevant HLA.

TCRdb re-derived calls from the reads in MiXCR, one entry per CDR3 protein. This table holds some 50,000 distinct CDR3 sequences, about a fifth found once. This CDR3 comprises 16 residues. Germline V CDR1 and CDR2: SGHTA, FQGNSA. V was clipped by 5 bases and J by 2 bases, with 15 bases between them. The V gene is TRBV7-2, the J gene TRBJ2-2, with a tentative D call TRBD2 (6 bases). Source: CD8+ T cells from cultured PBMCs, taken from culture after CMV antigen stimulation. This clonotype originated in a human donor in good health (CMV status not recorded). Some clones in this sample may be carry-over from other donors' samples. The CDR3 nucleotides are TGTGCCAGCAGCCCCCCGGGGCGGGACAACACCGGGGAGCTGTTTTTT. This sequence encodes CASSPPGRDNTGELFF.